The 24 T cell receptor beta chains given below trace back to one sample, sequenced in a study of cytomegalovirus exposure and HLA in healthy donors. The study ran its PCR with 60 Vbeta and 13 Jbeta primers. Assay: immunoSEQ multiplex PCR; the TCRdb copy retains only in-frame clones and omits some. The top ten clones hold 1.5% of a sample with around 170,000 clones, about three quarters of them seen once. The sample taken for sequencing was PBMCs. The receptors derive from a girl aged 5 to 17 in good health and CMV-seronegative.

The genes are TRBV2 and TRBJ2-1; D possibly corresponds to TRBD1 (6 bases). The V gene lost 4 bases and the J gene lost 9 bases, with 13 bases spanning the gap. Germline CDR1 is SNHLY and CDR2 is FYNNEI. This CDR3 contains 13 residues. In DNA, the CDR3 is TGTGCCAGCAGTGGACAGGTTTTCACTGAGCAGTTCTTC. Protein: CASSGQVFTEQFF.

This chain links TRBV27 with TRBJ1-5; TRBD1 matches 9 bases. From germline, CDR1 is MNHEY and CDR2 SMNVEV (reference sequence). V was pared by 7 bases and J by 6 bases, with 10 bases of the junction left unmatched. This CDR3 has 15 residues. The CDR3: CASMLNRGQGQPQHF. For the CDR3, the DNA is TGTGCCAGCATGCTCAACAGGGGGCAGGGTCAGCCCCAGCATTTT.

The chain joins TRBV30 to TRBJ2-1; D perhaps matches TRBD1 (7 bases). Germline CDR1 and CDR2: GTSNPN and SVGIG (reference sequence). V was trimmed by 6 bases and J by 8 bases, leaving 14 bases between them. The CDR3 is made up of 12 amino acids. CDR3 region: CACAGQWYEQFF. DNA of the CDR3: TGTGCCTGCGCGGGACAGTGGTATGAGCAGTTCTTC.

The chain carries TRBV6-1 and TRBJ1-1, with TRBD1 matching over 8 bases. V gave up 3 bases and J gave up 4 bases; unmatched junction bases: 4. There are 14 residues in the CDR3. Germline V gene lookup returns CDR1 MNHNS and CDR2 SASEGT. The CDR3 loop reads CASSDRQGITEAFF. For the CDR3, the DNA is TGTGCCAGCAGTGACCGACAGGGGATCACTGAAGCTTTCTTT.

The chain carries TRBV19 and TRBJ1-3; D is perhaps TRBD1 (5 bases). The CDR3 extends over 14 amino acids. The germline V and J ends were trimmed by 6 bases and 0 bases, with 9 bases remaining between them. Germline values: CDR1 LNHDA, CDR2 SQIVND (reference sequence). The CDR3 nucleotides are TGTGCCAGTAGAGACAGAGCCTCTGGAAACACCATATATTTT. Translating gives CASRDRASGNTIYF.

This clone was detected only a few times. This chain links TRBV6-5 with TRBJ2-1; 8 bases are shared with TRBD2. This CDR3 contains 16 residues. Germline CDR1 MNHEY, CDR2 SVGAGI. The J segment lost 7 bases and the V segment lost 6 bases, leaving 14 bases of the junction unmatched. The CDR3 bases are TGTGCCAGCAGATACCCTACCGCGGGGGGCGATAATGAGCAGTTCTTC. Protein: CASRYPTAGGDNEQFF.

This clone has a handful of counts. The chain has TRBV14 and TRBJ2-1, with TRBD1 as a possible D gene (5 bases). The germline CDR1 and CDR2 sequences are SGHDN and FVKESK. V was shortened by 1 base and J by 2 bases, with 9 bases between the two germline ends. This CDR3 contains 15 residues. The CDR3 loop reads CASSQGLGPYNEQFF. The CDR3 DNA reads TGTGCCAGCAGCCAAGGCCTGGGGCCCTACAATGAGCAGTTCTTC.

This chain joins TRBV20-1 and TRBJ2-5, with a weak D call TRBD1 (5 bases). The better agreement between TRBJ2-7 and the DNA end casts doubt on the J call. The CDR3 has 11 residues. CDR1 is DFQATT and CDR2 is SNEGSKA in the germline V gene (reference sequence). In DNA, the CDR3 is TGCAGTGTTACCTTGGGGCGCGAGCAGTACTTC. Translating gives CSVTLGREQYF.

In this sample, this clone turned up a few times. V is TRBV5-1 and J is TRBJ2-1, with D maybe TRBD2 (5 bases). The CDR3 runs 12 residues. The ends were cut back, 7 bases at V and 6 bases at J, with 11 bases in the middle. CDR1 and CDR2 (germline): SGHRS, YFSETQ. The CDR3 here is CASRGGGNEQFF. DNA of the CDR3: TGCGCCAGCCGCGGAGGTGGCAATGAGCAGTTCTTC.

The V call is TRBV5-1, the J call TRBJ1-5; D is possibly TRBD1 (5 bases). CDR1 is SGHRS, CDR2 YFSETQ, per germline. The CDR3 runs to 15 residues. V was pared by 4 bases and J by 2 bases, with 13 bases between. CDR3 protein: CASSISGLGNQPQHF. The CDR3 nucleotides read TGCGCCAGCAGCATATCAGGGCTGGGCAATCAGCCCCAGCATTTT.

The CDR3 region is CSAGQETQYF. Written as DNA, the CDR3 is TGCAGCGCGGGACAAGAGACCCAGTACTTC. The chain is built from TRBV29-1 and TRBJ2-5, with D possibly being TRBD2 (5 bases). CDR1 and CDR2 (germline): SQVTM, ANQGSEA. V was trimmed by 7 bases and J by 2 bases, leaving 5 bases between them. The CDR3 is 10 amino acids.

This clone came up a few times. The chain joins TRBV10-1 to TRBJ2-3; TRBD2 matches at 7 bases. The CDR3 runs 15 residues. Trimming removed 4 bases from V and 0 bases from J; junction bases left unmatched: 4. The germline gives CDR1 WNHNN, CDR2 SYGVQD (reference sequence). Written as DNA, the CDR3 is TGCGCCAGCAGTGGCTCGGGGGGAAGCACAGATACGCAGTATTTT. Protein: CASSGSGGSTDTQYF.

The V gene is TRBV6-1, the J gene TRBJ2-7; 12 bases are a match to TRBD2. The ends lost 2 bases at V and 7 bases at J; junction bases unmatched: 9. Germline values: CDR1 MNHNS, CDR2 SASEGT. CDR3 length equals 16 residues. CDR3 sequence: CASSERTGTSGSEQYF. The CDR3 bases are TGTGCCAGCAGTGAACGAACCGGGACTAGCGGGTCGGAGCAGTACTTC.

Only a few counts were recorded for this clone. The chain recombines TRBV5-6 with TRBJ2-2; maybe TRBD2 (5 bases). Deletions cut 0 bases from V and 3 bases from J, with 15 bases between. CDR3 length equals 17 residues. Germline CDR1 reads SGHDT; CDR2 reads YYEEEE. In DNA, the CDR3 is TGTGCCAGCAGCTTGGCCTATAAAGGGAGATACACCGGGGAGCTGTTTTTT. Translating gives CASSLAYKGRYTGELFF. Supplemented by reference TRBV5-6 and TRBJ2-2, the full variable domain reads DAGVTQSPTHLIKTRGQQVTLRCSPKSGHDTVSWYQQALGQGPQFIFQYYEEEERQRGNFPDRFSGHQFPNYSSELNVNALLLGDSALYLCASSLAYKGRYTGELFFGEGSRLTVL.

The chain uses TRBV9 and TRBJ1-5; D is uncertain. CDR3 length: 14 amino acids. The ends were cut back, 0 bases at V and 4 bases at J, with 8 bases in the middle. CDR1 and CDR2 from the germline V gene are SGDLS and YYNGEE. DNA for the CDR3: TGTGCCAGCAGCGTAGGGCAGACTAATCAGCCCCAGCATTTT. This encodes CASSVGQTNQPQHF.

The V call is TRBV6-1, the J call TRBJ2-7; 10 bases fit TRBD1. The V segment lost 1 base and the J segment 6 bases; nucleotides outside the gene matches: 12. Germline lookup yields CDR1 MNHNS and CDR2 SASEGT. This CDR3 has 17 amino acids. In DNA form, the CDR3 reads TGTGCCAGCAGTGAAGAAGGAGTCGGGACAGGGGTTGCCGAGCAGTACTTC. Translated, it gives CASSEEGVGTGVAEQYF.

The chain carries TRBV15 and TRBJ2-5; 10 nucleotides align to TRBD1. This CDR3 comprises 17 residues. Germline V gives CDR1 LNHNV, CDR2 YYDKDF (reference sequence). With V trimmed by 3 bases and J by 3 bases, 10 bases remained unmatched. The CDR3 spells CATSSGLPGQGKETQYF. DNA of the CDR3: TGTGCCACCAGCAGCGGTCTCCCGGGACAGGGGAAAGAGACCCAGTACTTC.

This clone was seen once. The chain is built from TRBV25-1 and TRBJ1-1; no firm D call. The CDR3 consists of 13 residues. Trimming took 10 bases from V and 3 from J, leaving 15 bases between them. CDR1 MGHDK and CDR2 SYGVNS come from the germline V gene. CDR3 amino acids: CATSIGYDTEAFF. CDR3 sequence (DNA): TGTGCCACCAGCATCGGGTACGACACTGAAGCTTTCTTT.

This clone came up a few times. This sequence joins TRBV30 and TRBJ1-2; 7 nucleotides align to TRBD1. This CDR3 has 19 amino acids. V was clipped by 4 bases and J by 5 bases; unmatched bases: 25. Germline V CDR1 and CDR2: GTSNPN, SVGIG (reference sequence). CDR3 in amino acids: CAWTRWRDSQGPRRYGYTF. Written as DNA, the CDR3 is TGTGCCTGGACCCGGTGGAGGGACAGCCAGGGCCCTCGAAGATATGGCTACACCTTC.

The genes are TRBV9 and TRBJ2-5; the match to TRBD2 covers 8 bases. V gave up 0 bases and J gave up 1 base; unmatched junction bases: 2. CDR1 and CDR2 (germline): SGDLS, YYNGEE. The CDR3 runs 15 residues. CDR3 amino acids: CASSVAGGLQETQYF. CDR3 coding DNA: TGTGCCAGCAGCGTAGCGGGGGGGCTCCAAGAGACCCAGTACTTC.

The gene calls are TRBV7-9 and TRBJ2-7; 8 bases agree with TRBD1. The CDR3 consists of 15 residues. CDR1 is SEHNR, CDR2 FQNEAQ, per germline (reference sequence). Trimming cost V 5 bases and J 6 bases; bases outside gene matches: 12. The CDR3 bases are TGTGCCAGCAGCCCTCCGACAGGGGCGCCGTCCGAGCAGTACTTC. Amino acids: CASSPPTGAPSEQYF.

This chain links TRBV19 with TRBJ2-7; TRBD1 matches 8 bases. Losses at the gene ends were 5 bases for V and 3 bases for J; bases not matched to a gene: 9. Germline V gives CDR1 LNHDA, CDR2 SQIVND (reference sequence). The CDR3 has 15 amino acids. The CDR3 loop reads CASSFGQGRGYEQYF. The CDR3 nucleotides read TGTGCCAGTAGTTTCGGACAGGGCCGCGGCTACGAGCAGTACTTC.

CDR3 bases: TGTGCCAGCAGTTACTCGATAGGGGGTGAAGCTTTCTTT. Translation: CASSYSIGGEAFF. V and J are TRBV6-5 and TRBJ1-1; tentatively, D is TRBD1 (6 bases). The CDR3 length is 13 residues. The germline V gene encodes CDR1 MNHEY and CDR2 SVGAGI. Trimming shortened V by 0 bases and J by 7 bases, and 9 bases separated the two germline ends.

This rearrangement joins TRBV19 to TRBJ1-5; 8 bases map to TRBD1. CDR1 and CDR2 (germline): LNHDA, SQIVND (reference sequence). This CDR3 has 16 residues. The V gene end was trimmed by 6 bases and the J gene end by 4 bases; junction bases not matched to a gene: 11. CDR3 protein: CASSNEPGQVNQPQHF. The CDR3 DNA reads TGTGCCAGTAGCAACGAGCCGGGACAGGTGAATCAGCCCCAGCATTTT.